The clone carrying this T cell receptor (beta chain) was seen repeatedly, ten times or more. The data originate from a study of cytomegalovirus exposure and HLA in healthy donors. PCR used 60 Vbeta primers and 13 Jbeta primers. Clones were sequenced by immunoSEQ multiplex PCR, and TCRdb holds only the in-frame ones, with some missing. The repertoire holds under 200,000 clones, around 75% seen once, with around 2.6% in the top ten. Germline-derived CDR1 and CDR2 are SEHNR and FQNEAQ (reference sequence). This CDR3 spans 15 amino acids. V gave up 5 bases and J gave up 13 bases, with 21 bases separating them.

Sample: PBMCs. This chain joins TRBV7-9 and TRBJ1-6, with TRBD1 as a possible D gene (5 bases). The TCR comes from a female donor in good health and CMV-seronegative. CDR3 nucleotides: TGTGCCAGCAGCCATGCGGGACTGGAAAGCGCGCCCCTCCACTTT. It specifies CASSHAGLESAPLHF.